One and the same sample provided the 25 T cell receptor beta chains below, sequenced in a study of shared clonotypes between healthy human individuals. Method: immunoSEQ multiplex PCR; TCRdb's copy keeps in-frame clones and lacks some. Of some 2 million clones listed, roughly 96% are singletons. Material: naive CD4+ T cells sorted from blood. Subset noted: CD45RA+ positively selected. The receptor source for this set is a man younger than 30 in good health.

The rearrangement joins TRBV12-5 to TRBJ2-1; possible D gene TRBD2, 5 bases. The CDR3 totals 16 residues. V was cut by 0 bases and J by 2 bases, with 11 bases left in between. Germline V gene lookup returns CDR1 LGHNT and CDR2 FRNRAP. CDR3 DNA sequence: TGTGCTAGTGGTTTGGTACTAGGGTCCCCCTACAATGAGCAGTTCTTC. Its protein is CASGLVLGSPYNEQFF.

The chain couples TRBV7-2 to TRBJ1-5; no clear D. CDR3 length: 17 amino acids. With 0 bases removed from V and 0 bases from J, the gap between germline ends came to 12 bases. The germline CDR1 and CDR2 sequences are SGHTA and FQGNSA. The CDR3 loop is CASSLALGPYSNQPQHF. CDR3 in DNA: TGTGCCAGCAGCTTAGCGCTCGGACCCTATAGCAATCAGCCCCAGCATTTT.

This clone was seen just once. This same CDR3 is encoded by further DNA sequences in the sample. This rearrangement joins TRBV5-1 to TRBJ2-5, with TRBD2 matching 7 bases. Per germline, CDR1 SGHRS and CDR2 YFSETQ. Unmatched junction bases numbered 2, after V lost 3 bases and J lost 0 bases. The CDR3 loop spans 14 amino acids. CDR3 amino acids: CASSSSGNQETQYF. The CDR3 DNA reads TGCGCCAGCAGCTCTAGCGGAAACCAAGAGACCCAGTACTTC.

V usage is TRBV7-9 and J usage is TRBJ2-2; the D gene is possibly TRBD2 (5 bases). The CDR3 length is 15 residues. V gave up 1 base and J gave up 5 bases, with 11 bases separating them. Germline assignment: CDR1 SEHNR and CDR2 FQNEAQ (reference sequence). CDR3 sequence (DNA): TGTGCCAGCAGCTTAGAAACGGGGAGTACCGGGGAGCTGTTTTTT. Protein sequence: CASSLETGSTGELFF.

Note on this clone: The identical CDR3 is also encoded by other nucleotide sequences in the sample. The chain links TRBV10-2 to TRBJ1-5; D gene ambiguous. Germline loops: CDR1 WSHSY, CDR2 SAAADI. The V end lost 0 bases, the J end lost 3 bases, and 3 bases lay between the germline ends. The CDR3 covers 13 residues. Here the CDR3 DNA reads TGCGCCAGCAGTGAGTCCGTCAATCAGCCCCAGCATTTT. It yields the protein CASSESVNQPQHF.

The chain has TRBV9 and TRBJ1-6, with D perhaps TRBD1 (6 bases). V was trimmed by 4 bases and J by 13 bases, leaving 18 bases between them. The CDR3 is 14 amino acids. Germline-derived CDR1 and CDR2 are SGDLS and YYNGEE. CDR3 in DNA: TGTGCCAGCAGCCCCGGGCAGGGGATATCCCCCCTCCACTTT. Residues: CASSPGQGISPLHF. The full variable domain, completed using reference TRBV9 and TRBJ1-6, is DSGVTQTPKHLITATGQRVTLRCSPRSGDLSVYWYQQSLDQGLQFLIQYYNGEERAKGNILERFSAQQFPDLHSELNLSSLELGDSALYFCASSPGQGISPLHFGNGTRLTVT.

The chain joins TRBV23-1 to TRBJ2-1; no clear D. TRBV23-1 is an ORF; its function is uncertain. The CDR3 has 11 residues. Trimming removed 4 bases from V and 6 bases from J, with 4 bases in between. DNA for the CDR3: TGCGCCAGCAGTCGGGCCAATGAGCAGTTCTTC. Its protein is CASSRANEQFF.

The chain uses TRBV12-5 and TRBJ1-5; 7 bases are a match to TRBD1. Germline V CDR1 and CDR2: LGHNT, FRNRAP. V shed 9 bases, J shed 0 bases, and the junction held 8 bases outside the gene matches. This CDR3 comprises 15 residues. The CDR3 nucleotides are TGTGCTAGCCGACCACAGGGGACTAGCAATCAGCCCCAGCATTTT. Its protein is CASRPQGTSNQPQHF.

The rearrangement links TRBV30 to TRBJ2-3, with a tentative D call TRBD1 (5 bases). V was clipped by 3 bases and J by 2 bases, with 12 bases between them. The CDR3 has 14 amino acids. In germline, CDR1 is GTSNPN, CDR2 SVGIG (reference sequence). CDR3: CAWRDTGYTDTQYF. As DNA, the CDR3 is TGTGCCTGGAGAGATACAGGATACACAGATACGCAGTATTTT. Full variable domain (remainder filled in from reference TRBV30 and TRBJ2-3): SQTIHQWPATLVQPVGSPLSLECTVEGTSNPNLYWYRQAAGRGLQLLFYSVGIGQISSEVPQNLSASRPQDRQFILSSKKLLLSDSGFYLCAWRDTGYTDTQYFGPGTRLTVL.

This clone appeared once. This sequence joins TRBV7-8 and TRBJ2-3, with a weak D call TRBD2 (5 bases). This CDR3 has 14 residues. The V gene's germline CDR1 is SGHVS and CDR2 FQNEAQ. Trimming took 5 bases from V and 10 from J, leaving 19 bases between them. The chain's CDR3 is CASSPTGVSNAQYF. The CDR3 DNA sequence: TGTGCCAGCAGCCCGACCGGGGTCTCCAATGCGCAGTATTTT.

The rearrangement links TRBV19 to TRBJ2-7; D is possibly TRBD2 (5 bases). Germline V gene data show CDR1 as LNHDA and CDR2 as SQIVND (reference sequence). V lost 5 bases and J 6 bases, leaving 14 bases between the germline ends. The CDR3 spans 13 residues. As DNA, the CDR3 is TGTGCCAGTAGTCAACGGACTCCCTCCGAGCAGTACTTC. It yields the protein CASSQRTPSEQYF. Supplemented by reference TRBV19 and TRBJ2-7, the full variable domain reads DGGITQSPKYLFRKEGQNVTLSCEQNLNHDAMYWYRQDPGQGLRLIYYSQIVNDFQKGDIAEGYSVSREKKESFPLTVTSAQKNPTAFYLCASSQRTPSEQYFGPGTRLTVT.

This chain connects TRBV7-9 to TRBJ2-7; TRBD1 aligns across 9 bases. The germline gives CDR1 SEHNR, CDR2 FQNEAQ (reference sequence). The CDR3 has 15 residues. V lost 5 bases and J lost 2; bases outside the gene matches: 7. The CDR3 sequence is CASSKNRGLTYEQYF. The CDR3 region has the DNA TGTGCCAGCAGCAAGAACAGGGGGCTTACCTACGAGCAGTACTTC.

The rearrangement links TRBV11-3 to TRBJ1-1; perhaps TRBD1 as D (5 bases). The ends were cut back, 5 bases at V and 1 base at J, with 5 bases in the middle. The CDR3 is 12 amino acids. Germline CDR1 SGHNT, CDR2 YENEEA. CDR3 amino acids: CASSGGNTEAFF. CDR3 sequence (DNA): TGTGCCAGCAGCGGGGGGAACACTGAAGCTTTCTTT.

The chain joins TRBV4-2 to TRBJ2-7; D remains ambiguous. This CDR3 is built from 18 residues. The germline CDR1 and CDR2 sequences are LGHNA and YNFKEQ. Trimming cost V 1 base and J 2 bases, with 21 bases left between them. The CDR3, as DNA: TGTGCCAGCAGCCAAGCTTACCTTGGCCTCCCCTTCGCCTACGAGCAGTACTTC. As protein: CASSQAYLGLPFAYEQYF.

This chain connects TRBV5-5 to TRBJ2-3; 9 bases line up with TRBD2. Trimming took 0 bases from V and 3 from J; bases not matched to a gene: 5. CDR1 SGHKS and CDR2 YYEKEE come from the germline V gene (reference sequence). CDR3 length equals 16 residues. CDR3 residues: CASSLEGSGGTDTQYF. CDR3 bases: TGTGCCAGCAGCTTGGAAGGTAGCGGGGGAACAGATACGCAGTATTTT. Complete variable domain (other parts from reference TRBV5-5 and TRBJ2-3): DAGVTQSPTHLIKTRGQQVTLRCSPISGHKSVSWYQQVLGQGPQFIFQYYEKEERGRGNFPDRFSARQFPNYSSELNVNALLLGDSALYLCASSLEGSGGTDTQYFGPGTRLTVL.

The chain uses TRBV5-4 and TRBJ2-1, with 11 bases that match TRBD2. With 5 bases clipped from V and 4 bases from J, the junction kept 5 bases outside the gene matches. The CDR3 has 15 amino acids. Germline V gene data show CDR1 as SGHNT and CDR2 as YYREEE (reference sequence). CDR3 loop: CASRAGTSGYNEQFF. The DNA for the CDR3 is TGTGCCAGCAGGGCCGGGACTAGCGGATACAATGAGCAGTTCTTC.

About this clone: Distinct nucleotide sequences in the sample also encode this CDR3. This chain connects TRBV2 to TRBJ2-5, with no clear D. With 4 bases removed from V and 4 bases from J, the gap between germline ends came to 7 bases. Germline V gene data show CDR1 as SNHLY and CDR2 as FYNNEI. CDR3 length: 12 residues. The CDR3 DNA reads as TGTGCCAGCAGTGTGGGTGGAGAGACCCAGTACTTC. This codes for CASSVGGETQYF.

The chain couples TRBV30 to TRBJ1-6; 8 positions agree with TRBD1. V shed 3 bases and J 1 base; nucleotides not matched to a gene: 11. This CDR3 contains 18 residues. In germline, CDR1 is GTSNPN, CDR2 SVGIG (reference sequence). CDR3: CAWRGTGKKRSYNSPLHF. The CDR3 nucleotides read TGTGCCTGGAGGGGGACAGGAAAGAAGAGGTCCTATAATTCACCCCTCCACTTT.

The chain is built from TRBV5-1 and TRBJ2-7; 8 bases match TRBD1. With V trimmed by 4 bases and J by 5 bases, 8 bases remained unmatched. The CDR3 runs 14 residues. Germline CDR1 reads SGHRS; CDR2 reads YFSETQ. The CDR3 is CASSVDRAAHEQYF. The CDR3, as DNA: TGCGCCAGCAGCGTGGACAGGGCCGCGCACGAGCAGTACTTC.

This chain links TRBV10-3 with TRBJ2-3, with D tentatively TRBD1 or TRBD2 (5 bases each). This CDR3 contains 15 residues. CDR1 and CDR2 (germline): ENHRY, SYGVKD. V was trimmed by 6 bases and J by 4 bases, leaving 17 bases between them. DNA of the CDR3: TGTGCCATCAGGGACGGTGGGGGTAGAGCAGATACGCAGTATTTT. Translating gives CAIRDGGGRADTQYF.

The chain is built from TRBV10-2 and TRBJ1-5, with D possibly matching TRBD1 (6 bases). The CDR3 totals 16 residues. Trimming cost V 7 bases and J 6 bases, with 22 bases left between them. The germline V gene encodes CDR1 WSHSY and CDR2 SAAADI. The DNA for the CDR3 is TGCGCCAGCAACCCCGGGAGGATGGGGGCCAGTCAGCCCCAGCATTTT. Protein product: CASNPGRMGASQPQHF.

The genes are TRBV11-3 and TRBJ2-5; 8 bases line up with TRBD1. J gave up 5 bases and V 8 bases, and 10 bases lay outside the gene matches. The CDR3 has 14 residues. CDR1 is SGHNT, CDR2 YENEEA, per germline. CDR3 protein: CASGRTGQGETQYF. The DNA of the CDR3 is TGTGCCAGCGGCCGGACAGGGCAGGGCGAGACCCAGTACTTC.

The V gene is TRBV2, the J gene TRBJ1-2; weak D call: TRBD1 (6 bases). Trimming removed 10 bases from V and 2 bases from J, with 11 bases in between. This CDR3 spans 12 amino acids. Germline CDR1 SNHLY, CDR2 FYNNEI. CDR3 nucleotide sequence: TGTGCCACCCGGGACAACAACTATGGCTACACCTTC. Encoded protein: CATRDNNYGYTF.

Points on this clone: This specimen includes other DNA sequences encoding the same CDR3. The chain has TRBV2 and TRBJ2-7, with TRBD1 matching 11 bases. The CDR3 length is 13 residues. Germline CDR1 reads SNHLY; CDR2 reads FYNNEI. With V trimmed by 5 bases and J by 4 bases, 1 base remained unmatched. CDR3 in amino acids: CASSRDRGYEQYF. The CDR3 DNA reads TGTGCCAGCAGTAGGGACAGGGGGTACGAGCAGTACTTC.

CDR3 sequence: CASTPSKGTPQPQHF. The CDR3 DNA sequence: TGTGCCAGCACCCCCTCCAAGGGTACCCCCCAGCCCCAGCATTTT. V is TRBV28 and J is TRBJ1-5; D is unresolved. CDR1 and CDR2 (germline): MDHEN, SYDVKM. Trimming left V 7 bases short and J 7 bases short, with 20 bases between. The CDR3 runs 15 residues.